The source of this TCR beta chain is a study of T cells in Graves' hyperthyroidism and ophthalmopathy. V trimming: 5 bases; J trimming: 1 base; junction bases outside the gene matches: 12. CDR3 length: 17 residues. From germline, CDR1 is KGHSH and CDR2 LQKENI. Regions amplified from RNA transcripts were the TCR beta CDR3 regions. A set of HTBI primers served as the primers for a first-round RT-PCR of the TCR CDR3. One entry per CDR3 protein, called by TCRdb with MiXCR from the multiplex PCR reads. The sample records about 640,000 distinct CDR3 sequences, less than 25% being singletons. In its sample, this clonotype was seen a few times.

This sequence joins TRBV18 and TRBJ1-1; 8 bases are shared with TRBD1. Source material: blood. This TCR derives from a man under 40 with Graves' ophthalmopathy. CDR3 sequence (DNA): TGTGCCAGCTCAGGTGCCTTGACAGGGGTTTCGAACACTGAAGCTTTCTTT. Encoded protein: CASSGALTGVSNTEAFF.